This TCR beta chain is drawn from a study of blood T cell repertoires in COVID-19 (dated by TCRdb to 2019 to 2021). As for the study more broadly: Samples covering the acute and convalescent phases of COVID-19 were provided by collaborators in the United States, Italy and Spain. The prospective study material was composed of cDNA or gDNA derived from T cells, B-cell-depleted T cells, or PBMCs. Subjects who had been exposed to COVID-19, were actively infected with it, or had recovered from it provided the deeply sampled blood TCRbeta repertoires that made up the dataset. The repertoires were made available in a free public database intended to serve as a resource for research on the immune response to SARS-CoV-2. The samples were drawn from the first 160 participants of the ongoing ImmuneRACE study and from over a thousand subjects provided by 6 global collaborators. Nearly every sample came with metadata listing a de-identified subject ID, COVID-19 status, age in years and sex. Where HLA class I and class II types were available, the types were taken from metadata supplied by the sample provider, not from assay-based typing. The full study reports these points: How much clinical and demographic metadata was included differed by source and by participant, and the metadata was provided uncurated.

About this clone itself: It lacks a known antigen. Base-call qualities are not available, and no considerably larger clone is one nucleotide away. This sample also contains other DNA sequences that code for the same CDR3.

CDR1 and CDR2, per the germline V gene (reference sequence), are MNHNY and SVGAGI. From the cysteine through the phenylalanine, the CDR3 covers 13 amino acids. Only the CDR3 region is kept as DNA, spanning 39 bases read in frame from base 1. Trimming removed 4 bases from V and 4 bases from J, leaving 10 bases between the germline ends. The collaborating institutions used their own protocols to collect whole blood in K2EDTA tubes. For TCRbeta analysis, collaborators shipped samples in one of three forms: frozen whole blood, isolated PBMCs, or DNA extracted from either of those sample types. The immunoSEQ Assay, a bias-controlled multiplex PCR, was used to amplify TCRbeta CDR3 regions from genomic DNA. Per the authors' processing: Within the assay, amplification of reference gene primers was used to estimate how many nucleated cells each sample contained. To quantify the absolute abundance of each unique TCRbeta CDR3 rearrangement, sequence reads were collapsed and filtered. For each sample, productive Simpson clonality was calculated as the square root of Simpson's diversity index over productive rearrangements. TCRdb took over this immuneACCESS table, retaining in-frame rearrangements with V and J assigned. Such tables are incomplete; in checked studies, under half of the missing clones stem from an unresolved V gene, and the remainder is unexplained. Clonal size and the V and J genes are those of that table, whereas D and trimming came from the DNA. The sample records about 130,000 clones, around nine tenths of which are singletons. Of the sample, roughly 1.2% falls within the top ten clones.

This receptor chain uses TRBV6-6 and TRBJ1-2; a tentative D match to TRBD1 spans 5 bases. The source is a woman older than 75 with acute or convalescent COVID-19. The sequenced material came from peripheral blood. The encoded CDR3 is CASSSQGIYGYTF. The sequenced DNA: TGTGCCAGCAGTTCTCAGGGTATCTATGGCTACACCTTC.